This TCR beta chain was documented in a study of Ad26.COV2.S vaccination and SARS-CoV-2 variants. Method: immunoSEQ multiplex PCR; TCRdb's copy keeps in-frame clones and lacks some. The data show hundreds of thousands of clones, more than 75% seen once. Documented treatment: 19 received Ad26.COV2.S at low or high dose, single or two shots; 5 received placebo; per-sample allocation not given. Samples were taken on day 63 after the first vaccine or placebo injection. This CDR3 is 14 amino acids long. The ends lost 4 bases at V and 8 bases at J; junction bases unmatched: 10. Germline V gene data show CDR1 as MDHEN and CDR2 as SYDVKM.

The chain is built from TRBV28 and TRBJ1-2; TRBD1 aligns across 7 bases. The receptor comes from a person aged 18-65 years who received the Ad26.COV2.S COVID-19 vaccine or a placebo. Sequenced here: peripheral blood, sampled in a trial of Ad26.COV2.S vaccine versus placebo. The CDR3 DNA follows: TGTGCCAGCAGTTCTCCGGGACAGTCGTCAGGCTACACCTTC. Encoded protein: CASSSPGQSSGYTF.